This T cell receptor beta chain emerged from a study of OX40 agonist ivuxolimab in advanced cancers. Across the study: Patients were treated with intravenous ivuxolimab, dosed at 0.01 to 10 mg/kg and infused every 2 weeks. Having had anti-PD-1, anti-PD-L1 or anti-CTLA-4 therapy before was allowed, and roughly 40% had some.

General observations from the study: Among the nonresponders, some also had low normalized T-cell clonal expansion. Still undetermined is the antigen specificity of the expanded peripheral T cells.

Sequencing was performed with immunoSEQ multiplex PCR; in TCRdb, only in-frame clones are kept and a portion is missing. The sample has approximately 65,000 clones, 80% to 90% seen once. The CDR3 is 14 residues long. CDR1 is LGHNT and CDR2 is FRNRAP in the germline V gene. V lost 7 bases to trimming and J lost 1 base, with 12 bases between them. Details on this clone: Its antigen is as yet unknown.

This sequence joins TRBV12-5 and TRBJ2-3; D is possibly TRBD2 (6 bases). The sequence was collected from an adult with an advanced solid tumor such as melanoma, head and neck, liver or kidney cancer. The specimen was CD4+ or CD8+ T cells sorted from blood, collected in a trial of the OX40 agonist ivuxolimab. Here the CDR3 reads CASALGTGTDTQYF. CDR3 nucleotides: TGTGCTAGTGCCCTGGGGACTGGCACAGATACGCAGTATTTT.